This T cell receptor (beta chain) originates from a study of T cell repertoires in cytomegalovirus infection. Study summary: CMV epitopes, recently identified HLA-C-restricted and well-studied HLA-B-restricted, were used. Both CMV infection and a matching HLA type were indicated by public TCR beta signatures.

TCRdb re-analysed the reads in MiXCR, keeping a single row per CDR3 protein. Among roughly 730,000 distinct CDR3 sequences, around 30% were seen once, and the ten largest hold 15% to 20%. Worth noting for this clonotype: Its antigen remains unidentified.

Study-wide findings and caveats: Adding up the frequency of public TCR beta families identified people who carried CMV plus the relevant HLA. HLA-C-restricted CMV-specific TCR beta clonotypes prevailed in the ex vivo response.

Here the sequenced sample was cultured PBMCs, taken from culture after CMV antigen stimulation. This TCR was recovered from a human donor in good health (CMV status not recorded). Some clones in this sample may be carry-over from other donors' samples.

The CDR3 DNA sequence: TGTGCCAGCAGTTTGGGACTAGCGGCAGTTATGAAGCAGTACTTC. Its translation is CASSLGLAAVMKQYF. The chain carries TRBV28 and TRBJ2-7; 11 bases agree with TRBD2. Germline V gene data show CDR1 as MDHEN and CDR2 as SYDVKM. There are 15 residues in the CDR3. With 3 bases clipped from V and 8 bases from J, the junction kept 9 bases outside the gene matches.